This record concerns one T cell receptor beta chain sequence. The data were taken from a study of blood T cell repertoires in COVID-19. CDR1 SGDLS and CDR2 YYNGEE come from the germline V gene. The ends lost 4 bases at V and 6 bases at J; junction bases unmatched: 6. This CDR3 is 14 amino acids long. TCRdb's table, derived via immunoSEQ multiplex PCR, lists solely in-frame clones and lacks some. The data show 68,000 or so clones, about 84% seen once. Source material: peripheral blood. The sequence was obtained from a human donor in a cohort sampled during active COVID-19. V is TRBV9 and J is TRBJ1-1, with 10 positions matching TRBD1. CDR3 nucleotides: TGTGCCAGCAGCTCCCGGGACAGGGGATCTGAAGCTTTCTTT. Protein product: CASSSRDRGSEAFF. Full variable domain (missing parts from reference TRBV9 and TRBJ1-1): DSGVTQTPKHLITATGQRVTLRCSPRSGDLSVYWYQQSLDQGLQFLIQYYNGEERAKGNILERFSAQQFPDLHSELNLSSLELGDSALYFCASSSRDRGSEAFFGQGTRLTVV.